These T cell receptor beta chains were read from a single sample in a study of T-cell reconstitution after alpha-beta-depleted transplantation in children. TCRdb analysed the PCR reads with MiXCR anew, one entry per CDR3 protein. The sample lists about 580,000 distinct CDR3 sequences; roughly 23% were seen once. The material sequenced was PBMCs, mostly from graft donor cells, taken 360 days after TCRalphabeta/CD19-depleted stem cell transplant. These receptors all come from a boy under three years old who had a stem cell transplant for acute myeloid leukemia, so the T cells may come from the graft donor. CDR3s include the opening cysteine and the closing phenylalanine or tryptophan. The order of the fields is J gene, V gene, clone size, D gene, CDR3 DNA, CDR3 protein. A D gene is named only where the DNA matches it firmly. Part of the rows lack a size; the others show once, few, many or a class for expanded clones.

TRBJ2-5,TRBV7-9,-,-,TGTGCCAGCAGCTTATACTGGAGCCAAGAGACCCAGTACTTC,CASSLYWSQETQYF
TRBJ1-1,TRBV7-8,-,-,TGTGCCAGCAGCTTATCGTATCCCAGGGACACTGAAGCTTTCTTT,CASSLSYPRDTEAFF
TRBJ2-1,TRBV10-2,many,TRBD2,TGCGCCAGCAGTGAGCCTAGCGGGGGAACTGAGTTCTTC,CASSEPSGGTEFF
TRBJ2-1,TRBV29-1,many,-,TGCAGCGTTGATGTGGGGATTGAGCAGTTCTTC,CSVDVGIEQFF
TRBJ2-3,TRBV7-2,once,-,TGTGCTACTCTTCTTTGGCAGCTCACAGATACGCAGTATTTT,CATLLWQLTDTQYF
TRBJ2-3,TRBV29-1,many,-,TGCAGCGTTGGTAGGGGTGATACGCAGTATTTT,CSVGRGDTQYF
TRBJ1-5,TRBV5-5,-,-,TGTGCCAGCAGCTTTCACGGGGGGAACAATCAGCCCCAGCATTTT,CASSFHGGNNQPQHF
TRBJ2-1,TRBV20-1,many,TRBD1,TGCAGTGCTAGCCCTGAACAGGGGGAATTGAGTGAGCAGTTCTTC,CSASPEQGELSEQFF
TRBJ1-5,TRBV4-3,few,TRBD1,TGCGCCAGCAGCCAAGAGGGACAGGGAAGGCAGCCCCAGCATTTT,CASSQEGQGRQPQHF
TRBJ2-1,TRBV20-1,many,-,TGCAGTGCTCAGACTAGTTTCTCCTACAATGAGCAGTTCTTC,CSAQTSFSYNEQFF
TRBJ2-7,TRBV20-1,few,TRBD1,TGCAGTGCTCCAGGGGGCAGGAGAGAGCAGTACTTC,CSAPGGRREQYF
TRBJ2-3,TRBV12-3/TRBV12-4,few,TRBD2,TGTGCCAGCAGGAATAGCGGGGGGGTGAGAGATACGCAGTATTTT,CASRNSGGVRDTQYF
TRBJ2-3,TRBV6-5,few,-,TGTGCCAGCATTGGGGATACGCAGTATTTT,CASIGDTQYF